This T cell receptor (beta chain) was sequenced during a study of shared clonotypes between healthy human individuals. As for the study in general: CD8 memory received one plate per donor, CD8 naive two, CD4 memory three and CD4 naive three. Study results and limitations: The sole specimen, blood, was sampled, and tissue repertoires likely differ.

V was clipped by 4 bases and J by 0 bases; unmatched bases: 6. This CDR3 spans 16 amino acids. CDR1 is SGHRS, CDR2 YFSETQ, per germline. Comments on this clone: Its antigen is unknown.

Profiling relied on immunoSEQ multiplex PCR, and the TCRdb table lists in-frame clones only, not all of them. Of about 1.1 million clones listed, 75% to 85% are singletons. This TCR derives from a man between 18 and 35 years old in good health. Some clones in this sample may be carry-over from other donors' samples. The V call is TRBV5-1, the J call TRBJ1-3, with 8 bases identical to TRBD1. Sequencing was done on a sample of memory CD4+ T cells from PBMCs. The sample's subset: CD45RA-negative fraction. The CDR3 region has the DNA TGCGCCAGCAGCCCCCCGGGACAGGACTCTGGAAACACCATATATTTT. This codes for CASSPPGQDSGNTIYF.